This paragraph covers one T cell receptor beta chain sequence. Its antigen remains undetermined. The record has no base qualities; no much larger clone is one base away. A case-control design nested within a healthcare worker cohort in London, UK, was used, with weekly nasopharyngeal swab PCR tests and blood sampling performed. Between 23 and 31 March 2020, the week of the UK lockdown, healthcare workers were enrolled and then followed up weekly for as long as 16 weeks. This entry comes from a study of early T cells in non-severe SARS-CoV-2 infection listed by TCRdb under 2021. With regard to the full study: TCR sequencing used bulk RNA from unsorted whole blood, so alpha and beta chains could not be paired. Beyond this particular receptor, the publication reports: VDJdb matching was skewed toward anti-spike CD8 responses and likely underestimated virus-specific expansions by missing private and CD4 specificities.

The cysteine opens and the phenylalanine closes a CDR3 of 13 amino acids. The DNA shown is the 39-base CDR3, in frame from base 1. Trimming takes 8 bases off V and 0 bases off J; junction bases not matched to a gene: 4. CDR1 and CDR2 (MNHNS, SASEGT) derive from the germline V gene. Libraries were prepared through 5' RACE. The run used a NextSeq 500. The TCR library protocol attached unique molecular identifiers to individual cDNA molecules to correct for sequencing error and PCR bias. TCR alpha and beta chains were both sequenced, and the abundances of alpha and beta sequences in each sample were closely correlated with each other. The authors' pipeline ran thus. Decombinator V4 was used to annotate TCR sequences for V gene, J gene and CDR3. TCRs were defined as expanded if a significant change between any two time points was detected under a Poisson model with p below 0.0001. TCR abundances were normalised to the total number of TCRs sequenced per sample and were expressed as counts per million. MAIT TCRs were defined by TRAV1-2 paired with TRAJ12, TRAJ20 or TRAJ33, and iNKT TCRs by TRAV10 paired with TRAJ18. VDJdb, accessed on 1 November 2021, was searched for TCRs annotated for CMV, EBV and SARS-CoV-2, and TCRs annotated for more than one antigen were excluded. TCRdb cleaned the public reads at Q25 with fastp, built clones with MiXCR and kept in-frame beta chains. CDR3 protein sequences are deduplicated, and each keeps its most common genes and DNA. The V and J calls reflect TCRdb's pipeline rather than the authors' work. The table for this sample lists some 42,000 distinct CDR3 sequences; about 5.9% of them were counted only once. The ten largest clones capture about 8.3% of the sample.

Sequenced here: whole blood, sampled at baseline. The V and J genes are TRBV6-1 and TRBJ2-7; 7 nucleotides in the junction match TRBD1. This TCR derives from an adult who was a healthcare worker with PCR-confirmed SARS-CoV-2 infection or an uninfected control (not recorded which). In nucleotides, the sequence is TGTGCCAGCCAGGACAGGCACTCCTACGAGCAGTACTTC. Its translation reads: CASQDRHSYEQYF.